Below are 2 T cell receptor beta chains sequenced from a single sample in a study of CD8 T cells in ankylosing spondylitis. The study's findings and limits: Roughly eight highly homologous variants made up a TCR beta motif that seemed to typify ankylosing spondylitis blood.

The antigens of these receptors remain unknown. TCRdb reprocessed the 5' RACE reads via MiXCR and lists one record per CDR3 protein. The repertoire holds approximately 400,000 distinct CDR3 sequences, 15% to 20% seen once, with approximately 1% in the top ten. Material for sequencing was blood, either unsorted or a sorted T cell fraction (not recorded which). All receptors derive from a male donor with ankylosing spondylitis.

This clonotype was picked up a small number of times. The chain combines TRBV25-1 with TRBJ2-6; possible D gene TRBD2, 5 bases. Deletions cut 6 bases from V and 2 bases from J, with 20 bases between. The CDR3 sequence is 18 residues long. Per the germline V gene, CDR1 is MGHDK and CDR2 is SYGVNS. CDR3 DNA: TGTGCCAGCAGGAACGTTGAGGGAAAAGCCCCTGGGGCCAACGTCCTGACTTTC. As protein: CASRNVEGKAPGANVLTF.

This clonotype was detected only a few times. The V gene is TRBV29-1, the J gene TRBJ1-2, with a weak D call TRBD1 (5 bases). V lost 5 bases to trimming and J lost 3 bases, with 10 bases between them. This CDR3 has 12 amino acids. Germline V gene data show CDR1 as SQVTM and CDR2 as ANQGSEA. CDR3 amino acids: CSVLQADYGYTF. The CDR3 bases are TGCAGCGTTCTACAGGCGGACTATGGCTACACCTTC. Variable domain in full (rest from reference TRBV29-1 and TRBJ1-2): SAVISQKPSRDICQRGTSLTIQCQVDSQVTMMFWYRQQPGQSLTLIATANQGSEATYESGFVIDKFPISRPNLTFSTLTVSNMSPEDSSIYLCSVLQADYGYTFGSGTRLTVV.